This is a list of T cell receptor beta chains from one sample in a study of cytomegalovirus exposure and HLA in healthy donors. Produced via immunoSEQ multiplex PCR; TCRdb's table is partial and in-frame only. This sample's table has about 83,000 clones. The sequencing input was PBMCs. Receptors originate from a man between 18 and 29 years old in good health and CMV-seropositive. Each CDR3 is given with its conserved first and last residue. D genes are given only for firm matches.

d_call j_call v_call cdr3_nt cdr3_aa
NA TRBJ1-5 TRBV28 TGTGCCAGCAGTATTCACAGGGCTGACCAGCCCCAGCATTTT CASSIHRADQPQHF
TRBD2 TRBJ2-5 TRBV27 TGTGCCAGCAGTTTCTCTACTAGCGGGTTTCGTGAGACCCAGTACTTC CASSFSTSGFRETQYF
NA TRBJ1-5 TRBV2 TGTGCCAGCAGTGAAAATCTAAGAAGCAATCAGCCCCAGCATTTT CASSENLRSNQPQHF
TRBD1 TRBJ2-6 TRBV19 TGTGCCAGTGCGGGACAGGGGGTCCGCTCTGGGGCCAACGTCCTGACTTTC CASAGQGVRSGANVLTF
NA TRBJ2-7 TRBV11-1 TGTGCCAGCAGCTTGGGCCTACAGGGTCACGAGCAGTACTTC CASSLGLQGHEQYF
NA TRBJ1-1 TRBV10-3 TGTGCCAGCACAGAAATAGCAGGGATAAAAGGAACTGAAGCTTTCTTT CASTEIAGIKGTEAFF
NA TRBJ1-1 TRBV6-4 TGTGCCAGCAGTTACAGGGCGGAGGACACTGAAGCTTTCTTT CASSYRAEDTEAFF
TRBD1 TRBJ2-7 TRBV18 TGTGCCAGCTCACCTCGACAGGGGGTCCACGAGCAGTACTTC CASSPRQGVHEQYF
NA TRBJ2-3 TRBV11-2 TGTGCCAGCAGCTTTCCGGGAGTCCGAGCAGATACGCAGTATTTT CASSFPGVRADTQYF
NA TRBJ1-1 TRBV11-3 TGTGCCAGCAGCACGGGGGGGGGTAGTAACACTGAAGCTTTCTTT CASSTGGGSNTEAFF
TRBD2 TRBJ2-2 TRBV9 TGTGCCAGCAGCGTAGAGGGAGGGGCCACCGGGGAGCTGTTTTTT CASSVEGGATGELFF
NA TRBJ1-3 TRBV27 TGTGCCAGCAGTTTAAAATCCCCGGTACTGGGAAACACCATATATTTT CASSLKSPVLGNTIYF
TRBD1 TRBJ1-3 TRBV12-5 TGTGCTAGTGGTTTGGACAGGGGCCCCGGAAACACCATATATTTT CASGLDRGPGNTIYF
NA TRBJ2-1 TRBV19 TGTGCCAGTAGTATAGCTAGGCGAGACTCCAATGAGCAGTTCTTC CASSIARRDSNEQFF
NA TRBJ1-1 TRBV5-1 TGCGCTTCGGCTCCCGCGGGGAACACTGAAGCTTTCTTT CASAPAGNTEAFF
TRBD1 TRBJ1-2 TRBV5-1 TGCGCCAGCAGCTTGGTTGGGACAGGGGACGCCTATGGCTACACCTTC CASSLVGTGDAYGYTF
NA TRBJ2-2 TRBV6-1 TGTGCCAGCAGTGAAAAACCGGGGACCGGGGAGCTGTTTTTT CASSEKPGTGELFF
NA TRBJ2-3 TRBV19 TGTGCCAGTTCACTAGCCGCAGATACGCAGTATTTT CASSLAADTQYF
NA TRBJ1-5 TRBV2 TGTGCCAGCAGGTACAGATCAAGCAGCAATCAGCCCCAGCATTTT CASRYRSSSNQPQHF
NA TRBJ2-3 TRBV5-5 TGTGCCAGCAGCATTAGACATACTAGCACAGATACGCAGTATTTT CASSIRHTSTDTQYF
TRBD1 TRBJ2-7 TRBV19 TGTGCCAGTAGTACGACCGGGACAGGGGTCTACGAGCAGTACTTC CASSTTGTGVYEQYF
NA TRBJ1-1 TRBV4-1 TGCGCCAGCAGCCAAGGGGCCTTGGGGCAGCTAAACACTGAAGCTTTCTTT CASSQGALGQLNTEAFF
TRBD2 TRBJ2-1 TRBV2 TGTGCCGGTAGCGGGAGTGGCGACAATGAGCAGTTCTTC CAGSGSGDNEQFF
NA TRBJ1-5 TRBV21-1 TGTGCCAGCAGCTCTCGAACGGGACAGTTTTATAGCAATCAGCCCCAGCATTTT CASSSRTGQFYSNQPQHF
NA TRBJ1-6 TRBV10-1 TGCGCCGCACCCTGCTCGAGCGTTTACTTT CAAPCSSVYF
NA TRBJ2-7 TRBV6-1 TGTGCCAGCAGTGGGGGACTCCCCTACGAGCAGTACTTC CASSGGLPYEQYF
NA TRBJ2-6 TRBV6-5 TGTGCCAGCAGTTACCCGGGGAGGACTGGGGCCAACGTCCTGACTTTC CASSYPGRTGANVLTF
NA TRBJ1-2 TRBV4-1 TGCGCCAGCAGCCAAGACTGGCGGGGAAGGACGTGGGGCTACACCTTC CASSQDWRGRTWGYTF
TRBD1 TRBJ2-7 TRBV18 TGTGCCAGCTCTCAAGGGACAGAAGACGAGCAGTACTTC CASSQGTEDEQYF
NA TRBJ1-1 TRBV10-2 TGCGCCAGCAGTTCCCTAGAGGCGGAGGACACTGAAGCTTTCTTT CASSSLEAEDTEAFF
NA TRBJ2-1 TRBV19 TGTGCCAGTAGTATTATGGAGCAACCCTACAATGAGCAGTTCTTC CASSIMEQPYNEQFF
TRBD1 TRBJ1-1 TRBV5-4 TGTGCCAGCAGCTTGGGAGGGGACAGGGGTAAAGCTTTCTTT CASSLGGDRGKAFF
NA TRBJ2-1 TRBV5-6 TGTGCCAGCAGTCCAACACCGGGCAGGGCCTACAATGAGCAGTTCTTC CASSPTPGRAYNEQFF
NA TRBJ1-1 TRBV5-1 TGCGCCAGCAGCTTGGCCGGTACGGAGGGAGCTTTCTTT CASSLAGTEGAFF
NA TRBJ1-2 TRBV12-2 TGTGCAAGTCGCTTAGTCCGGGACAGGGAGAATGGCTACACCTTC CASRLVRDRENGYTF
NA TRBJ2-7 TRBV28 TGTGCCAGCAGTCGCGCGGGACGGTCCCTCCACGAGCAGTACTTC CASSRAGRSLHEQYF
TRBD1 TRBJ2-1 TRBV5-1 TGCGCCAGCAGCTTGGACAGGGGATACAATGAGCAGTTCTTC CASSLDRGYNEQFF
TRBD1 TRBJ1-2 TRBV2 TGTGCCAGCAGTGAAGGGTCGGGACAGGCAACCTTCGGCTATGGCTACACCTTC CASSEGSGQATFGYGYTF
NA TRBJ2-1 TRBV4-2 TGTGCCAGCAGCCAAGGACTCTCATCCGATGAGCAGTTCTTC CASSQGLSSDEQFF
TRBD1 TRBJ2-3 TRBV6-1 TGTGCCAGCAGTGATGAACCGGGACAGGGGTCCGATACGCAGTATTTT CASSDEPGQGSDTQYF
NA TRBJ2-5 TRBV28 TGTGCCAGCAGTCCGGGGGACAGCCAAGAGACCCAGTACTTC CASSPGDSQETQYF
TRBD1 TRBJ1-2 TRBV18 TGTGCCAGCTCACTGGGACAGGGACACTATGGCTACACCTTC CASSLGQGHYGYTF
NA TRBJ1-2 TRBV28 TGTGCCAGCAGCAAGGGACTGCCCTATGGCTACACCTTC CASSKGLPYGYTF
NA TRBJ1-1 TRBV5-1 TGCGCCAGCAGCTTCGGCAGGGAGGACACTGAAGCTTTCTTT CASSFGREDTEAFF
NA TRBJ1-1 TRBV29-1 TGCAGCGTTGAAGATGTAGGGGGAGAAGCTTTCTTT CSVEDVGGEAFF
TRBD2 TRBJ2-3 TRBV27 TGTGCCAGCAGTTTATCCTATGGACTAGCTGTCCCAGATACGCAGTATTTT CASSLSYGLAVPDTQYF
NA TRBJ2-7 TRBV1 TGCACCAGCACCCGGGACAGCCTTTCCCCCGCCTACGAGCAGTACTTC CTSTRDSLSPAYEQYF
TRBD1 TRBJ2-5 TRBV5-1 TGCGCCAGCAGCTTGTCTAGACAGGGGGGTCTCCGCCGAGAGACCCAGTACTTC CASSLSRQGGLRRETQYF
NA TRBJ2-7 TRBV21-1 TGTGCCAGCAGCAAAGAGGCTAGCGGGAGCGGCCGGGGCGAGCAGTACTTC CASSKEASGSGRGEQYF
NA TRBJ1-5 TRBV19 TGTGCCAGTAGTGCTGACTTATTCCTCGGAAAGAATCAGCCCCAGCATTTT CASSADLFLGKNQPQHF
NA TRBJ1-1 TRBV4-2 TGTGCCAGCAGCCAAGGTTTCGGGACTGAAGCTTTCTTT CASSQGFGTEAFF
NA TRBJ1-1 TRBV28 TGTGCCAGCAGCCCCTTTATTAGGAGCACTGAAGCTTTCTTT CASSPFIRSTEAFF
TRBD1 TRBJ2-1 TRBV30 TGTGCCGGATCAAAACAGGGGTGGTACAATGAGCAGTTCTTC CAGSKQGWYNEQFF
NA TRBJ2-6 TRBV9 TGTGCCAGCAGCGTAGTATACAGGGTAAGCCCCGGGGCCAACGTCCTGACTTTC CASSVVYRVSPGANVLTF